The sequence of this T cell receptor beta chain was determined in a study of T cell responses to AZD1222 COVID-19 vaccine. Study-level results: Donors skewed white British and female; clonal diversity was possibly underestimated.

With respect to this clone: The antigen is not known.

Clones were read by immunoSEQ multiplex PCR, and TCRdb kept only the in-frame ones, dropping some. The data show about 140,000 clones, approximately 91% seen once. The J segment lost 1 base and the V segment lost 2 bases, leaving 1 base of the junction unmatched. This CDR3 comprises 14 residues. Per germline, CDR1 MDHEN and CDR2 SYDVKM. The receptor was isolated from an adult in good health. The V gene is TRBV28, the J gene TRBJ1-1; TRBD1 agrees at 7 bases. This sample comprised peripheral blood, obtained on day 0 of AZD1222 vaccination. This CDR3 is CASSLDRENTEAFF. The CDR3 coding sequence is TGTGCCAGCAGTTTAGACAGGGAGAACACTGAAGCTTTCTTT.